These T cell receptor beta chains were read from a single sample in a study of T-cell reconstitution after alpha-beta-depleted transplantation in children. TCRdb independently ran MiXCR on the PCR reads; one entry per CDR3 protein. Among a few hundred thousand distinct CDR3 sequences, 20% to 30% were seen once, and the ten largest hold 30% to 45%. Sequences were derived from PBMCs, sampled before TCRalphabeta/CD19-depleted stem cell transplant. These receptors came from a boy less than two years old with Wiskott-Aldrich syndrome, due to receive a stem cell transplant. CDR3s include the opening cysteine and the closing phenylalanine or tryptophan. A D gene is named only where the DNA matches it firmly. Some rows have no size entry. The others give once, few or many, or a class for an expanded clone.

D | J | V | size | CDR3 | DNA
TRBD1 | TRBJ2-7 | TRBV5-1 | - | CASSGGQASYEQYF | TGCGCCAGCAGCGGTGGACAGGCCTCCTACGAGCAGTACTTC
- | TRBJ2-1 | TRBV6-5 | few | CASSYWLHRYNEQFF | TGTGCCAGCAGTTACTGGCTCCATCGTTACAATGAGCAGTTCTTC
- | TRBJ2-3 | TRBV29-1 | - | CSAGDISTDTQYF | TGCAGCGCTGGGGATATTAGCACAGATACGCAGTATTTT
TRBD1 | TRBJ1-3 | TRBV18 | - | CASSPLQGVPPGNTIYF | TGTGCCAGCTCACCTTTACAGGGGGTACCCCCTGGAAACACCATATATTTT
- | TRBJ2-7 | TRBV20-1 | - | CSARVKGPEQYF | TGCAGTGCTAGAGTAAAAGGGCCCGAGCAGTACTTC
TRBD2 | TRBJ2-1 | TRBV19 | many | CASSTGLAGGPGNEQFF | TGTGCCAGTAGTACCGGTTTAGCGGGAGGGCCGGGGAATGAGCAGTTCTTC
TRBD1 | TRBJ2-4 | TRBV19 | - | CASKGQAVAKNIQYF | TGTGCCAGTAAGGGACAGGCCGTAGCCAAAAACATTCAGTACTTC
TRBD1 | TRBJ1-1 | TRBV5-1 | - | CASSLTTGVNAEAFF | TGCGCCAGCAGCTTGACGACAGGGGTGAACGCTGAAGCTTTCTTT
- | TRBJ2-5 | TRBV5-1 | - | CASNFGQQETQYF | TGCGCCAGCAACTTCGGCCAGCAAGAGACCCAGTACTTC
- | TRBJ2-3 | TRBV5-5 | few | CASSRSALDTDTQYF | TGTGCCAGCAGCCGCTCCGCTCTGGACACAGATACGCAGTATTTT
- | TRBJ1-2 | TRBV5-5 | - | CASSFRGHNYGYTF | TGTGCCAGCAGCTTCCGTGGACATAACTATGGCTACACCTTC
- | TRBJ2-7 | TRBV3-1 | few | CASSQSTPGLTSSYEQYF | TGTGCCAGCAGCCAGAGTACTCCGGGACTCACGAGCTCCTACGAGCAGTACTTC
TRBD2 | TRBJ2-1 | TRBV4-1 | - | CATSQDRPTSGPHNEQFF | TGCGCCACCAGCCAAGATCGGCCGACTAGCGGACCGCACAATGAGCAGTTCTTC
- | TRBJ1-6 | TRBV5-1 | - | CASSLEQSRVSPLHF | TGCGCCAGCAGCTTGGAACAGTCTCGGGTCTCACCCCTCCACTTT
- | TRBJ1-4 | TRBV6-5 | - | CASSYVGVMTNEKLFF | TGTGCCAGCAGTTACGTCGGGGTTATGACTAATGAAAAACTGTTTTTT
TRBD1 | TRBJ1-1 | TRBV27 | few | CASRRTGTAEAFF | TGTGCCAGCAGACGGACAGGGACGGCTGAAGCTTTCTTT
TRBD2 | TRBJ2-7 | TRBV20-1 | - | CSARGTTNSYEQYF | TGCAGTGCTCGCGGGACTACCAACTCCTACGAGCAGTACTTC
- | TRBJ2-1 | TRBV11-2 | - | CATLGPSSYNEQFF | TGTGCCACCCTTGGTCCGAGCTCCTACAATGAGCAGTTCTTC
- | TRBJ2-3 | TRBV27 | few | CASSLLGLASGSDTQYF | TGTGCCAGCAGTTTATTGGGCCTAGCGTCGGGATCAGATACGCAGTATTTT
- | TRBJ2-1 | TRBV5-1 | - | CASSSLLDNEQFF | TGCGCCAGCAGTTCTCTCCTTGACAATGAGCAGTTCTTC
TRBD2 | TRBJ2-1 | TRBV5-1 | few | CASSLPGGGRASSYNEQFF | TGCGCCAGCAGCTTGCCCGGCGGTGGGAGGGCCAGCTCCTACAATGAGCAGTTCTTC
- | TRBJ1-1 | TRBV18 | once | CASSPIGEAFF | TGTGCCAGCTCACCAATTGGGGAAGCTTTCTTT
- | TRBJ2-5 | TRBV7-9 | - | CASGTTQETQYF | TGTGCCAGCGGAACTACCCAAGAGACCCAGTACTTC
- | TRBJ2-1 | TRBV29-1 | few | CSVDPASTYNEQFF | TGCAGCGTTGACCCAGCGTCGACCTACAATGAGCAGTTCTTC
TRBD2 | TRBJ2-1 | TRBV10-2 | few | CASSEETSGSLNEQFF | TGCGCCAGCAGTGAGGAGACTAGCGGGAGCCTTAATGAGCAGTTCTTC
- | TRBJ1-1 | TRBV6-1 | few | CAIFQGQNTEAFF | TGTGCCATTTTTCAGGGACAGAACACTGAAGCTTTCTTT
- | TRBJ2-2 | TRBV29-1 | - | CSVRAGPGTNTGELFF | TGCAGCGTTCGAGCTGGTCCAGGGACCAACACCGGGGAGCTGTTTTTT
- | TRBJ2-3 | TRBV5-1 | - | CASIRAAGDTQYF | TGCGCCAGCATCCGGGCCGCGGGAGATACGCAGTATTTT
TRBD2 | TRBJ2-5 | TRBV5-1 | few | CASSLFAGGLQETQYF | TGCGCCAGCAGCTTGTTCGCGGGAGGTCTCCAAGAGACCCAGTACTTC
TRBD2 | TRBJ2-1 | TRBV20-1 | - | CSALLAGSSYNEQFF | TGCAGTGCTCTGTTAGCGGGGAGCTCCTACAATGAGCAGTTCTTC
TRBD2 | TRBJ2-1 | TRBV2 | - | CASSGGTHFNNEQFF | TGTGCCAGCAGCGGGGGGACCCACTTCAATAATGAGCAGTTCTTC
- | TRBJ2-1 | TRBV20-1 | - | CSARGTSNEQFF | TGCAGTGCTAGAGGGACGTCCAATGAGCAGTTCTTC
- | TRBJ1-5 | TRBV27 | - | CASSLYVNQPQHF | TGTGCCAGCAGTCTGTATGTCAATCAGCCCCAGCATTTT
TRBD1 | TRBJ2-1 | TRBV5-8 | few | CASSWRQGNEQFF | TGTGCCAGCAGCTGGAGACAGGGAAATGAGCAGTTCTTC
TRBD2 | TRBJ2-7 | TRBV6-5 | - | CASSYSGLAVYEQYF | TGTGCCAGCAGTTACTCAGGTCTAGCGGTTTACGAGCAGTACTTC
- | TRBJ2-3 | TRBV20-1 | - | CSARPAGIRVTDTQYF | TGCAGTGCCCGCCCGGCAGGGATAAGAGTCACAGATACGCAGTATTTT
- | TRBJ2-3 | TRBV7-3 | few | CASSLGFLDTQYF | TGTGCCAGCAGCTTAGGGTTCTTAGATACGCAGTATTTT
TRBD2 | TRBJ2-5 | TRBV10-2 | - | CASTSLAGVRETQYF | TGCGCCAGCACCTCACTAGCGGGGGTCCGGGAGACCCAGTACTTC